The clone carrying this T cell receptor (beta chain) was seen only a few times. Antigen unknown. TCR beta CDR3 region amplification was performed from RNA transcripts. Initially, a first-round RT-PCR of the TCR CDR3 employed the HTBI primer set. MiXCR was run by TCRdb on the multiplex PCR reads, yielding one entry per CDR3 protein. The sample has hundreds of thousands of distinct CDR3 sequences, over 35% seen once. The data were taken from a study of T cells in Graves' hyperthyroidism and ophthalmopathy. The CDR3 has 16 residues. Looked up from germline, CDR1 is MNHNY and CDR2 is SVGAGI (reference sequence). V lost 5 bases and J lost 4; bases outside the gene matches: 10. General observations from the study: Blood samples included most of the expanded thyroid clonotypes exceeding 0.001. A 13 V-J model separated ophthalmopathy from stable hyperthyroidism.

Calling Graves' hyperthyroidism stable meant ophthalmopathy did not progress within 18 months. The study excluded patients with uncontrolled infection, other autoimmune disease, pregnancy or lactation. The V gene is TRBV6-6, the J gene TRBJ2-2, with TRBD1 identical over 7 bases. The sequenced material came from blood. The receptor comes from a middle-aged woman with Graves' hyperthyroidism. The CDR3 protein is CASSDRVAPGTGELFF. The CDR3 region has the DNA TGTGCCAGCAGTGACAGGGTAGCTCCGGGCACCGGGGAGCTGTTTTTT.